This note documents a single T cell receptor (beta chain) sequence. What it binds is unknown. The data derive from a study of cytomegalovirus exposure and HLA in healthy donors. The PCR contained 60 Vbeta and 13 Jbeta primers. Using immunoSEQ multiplex PCR, the repertoire was profiled, and TCRdb retains in-frame clones only, with some absent. The sample gives some 150,000 clones, 76% of which show up once; approximately 1.6% is in the top ten. Trimming left V 6 bases short and J 8 bases short, with 13 bases between. The CDR3 runs 12 residues. Germline V gene lookup returns CDR1 MDHEN and CDR2 SYDVKM. Study-level results: HLA alleles showed associations with some 15,000 TCR beta sequences in a later analysis, at a 0.05 false discovery rate. The study put about 180 TCR beta chains on its list as cytomegalovirus-associated. The study had only CMV serostatus as immune exposure information.

This receptor was identified in a middle-aged woman in good health and CMV-seronegative. Sequences were obtained from PBMCs. This rearrangement joins TRBV28 to TRBJ1-1; the D is unclear. The CDR3 DNA reads TGTGCCAGCAGCCTCATAACAGAGGAAGCTTTCTTT. It yields the protein CASSLITEEAFF.